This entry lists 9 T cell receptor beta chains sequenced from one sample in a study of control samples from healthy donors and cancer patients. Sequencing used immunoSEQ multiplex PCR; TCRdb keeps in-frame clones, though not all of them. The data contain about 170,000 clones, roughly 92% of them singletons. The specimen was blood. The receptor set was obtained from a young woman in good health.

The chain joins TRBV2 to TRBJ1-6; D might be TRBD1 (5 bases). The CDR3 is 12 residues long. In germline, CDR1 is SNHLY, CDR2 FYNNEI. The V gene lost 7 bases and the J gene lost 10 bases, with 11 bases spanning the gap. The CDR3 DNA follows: TGTGCCAGCACCAAGGGGTTGTCACCCCTCCACTTT. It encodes CASTKGLSPLHF.

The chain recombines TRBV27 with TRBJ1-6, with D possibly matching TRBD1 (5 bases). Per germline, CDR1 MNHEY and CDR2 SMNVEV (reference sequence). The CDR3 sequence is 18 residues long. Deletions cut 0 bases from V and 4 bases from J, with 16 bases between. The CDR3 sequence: CASSLSVEGLSYNSPLHF. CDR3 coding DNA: TGTGCCAGCAGTTTATCGGTCGAGGGGTTGAGTTATAATTCACCCCTCCACTTT.

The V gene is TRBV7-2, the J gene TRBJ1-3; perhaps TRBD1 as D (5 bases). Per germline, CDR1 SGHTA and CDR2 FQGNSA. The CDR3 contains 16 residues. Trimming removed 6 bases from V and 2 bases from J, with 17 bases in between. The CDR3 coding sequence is TGTGCCAGCAGTCCCTATCTTGCCAGGGCTGGAAACACCATATATTTT. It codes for CASSPYLARAGNTIYF.

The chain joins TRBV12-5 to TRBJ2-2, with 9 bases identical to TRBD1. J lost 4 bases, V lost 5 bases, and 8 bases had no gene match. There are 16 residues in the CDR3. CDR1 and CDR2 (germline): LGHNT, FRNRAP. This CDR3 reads CASGTGTGSTTGELFF. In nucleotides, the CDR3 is TGTGCTAGTGGTACCGGGACAGGGTCGACCACCGGGGAGCTGTTTTTT.

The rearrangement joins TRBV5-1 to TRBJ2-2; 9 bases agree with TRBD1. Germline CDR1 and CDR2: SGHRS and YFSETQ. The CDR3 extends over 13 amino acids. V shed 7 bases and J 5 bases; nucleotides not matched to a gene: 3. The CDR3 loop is CASLGQGTGELFF. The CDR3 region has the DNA TGCGCCAGCCTGGGACAGGGAACCGGGGAGCTGTTTTTT.

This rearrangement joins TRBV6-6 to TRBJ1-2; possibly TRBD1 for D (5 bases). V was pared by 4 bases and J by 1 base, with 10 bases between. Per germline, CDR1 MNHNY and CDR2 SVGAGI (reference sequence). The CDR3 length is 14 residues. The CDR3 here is CASSSGTGNYGYTF. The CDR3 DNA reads TGTGCCAGCAGTTCAGGGACCGGTAACTATGGCTACACCTTC.

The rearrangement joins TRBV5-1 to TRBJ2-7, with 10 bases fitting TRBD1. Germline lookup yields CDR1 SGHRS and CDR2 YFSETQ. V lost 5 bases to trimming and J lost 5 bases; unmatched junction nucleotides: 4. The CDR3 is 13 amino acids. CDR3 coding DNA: TGCGCCAGCAGTGGACAGGGGGTCCACGAGCAGTACTTC. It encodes CASSGQGVHEQYF.

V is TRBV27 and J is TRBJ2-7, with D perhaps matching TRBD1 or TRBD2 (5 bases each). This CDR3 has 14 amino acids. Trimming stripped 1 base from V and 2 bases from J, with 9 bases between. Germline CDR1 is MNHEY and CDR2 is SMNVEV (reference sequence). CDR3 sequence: CASSLYGDAYEQYF. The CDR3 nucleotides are TGTGCCAGCAGTTTATACGGGGACGCCTACGAGCAGTACTTC.

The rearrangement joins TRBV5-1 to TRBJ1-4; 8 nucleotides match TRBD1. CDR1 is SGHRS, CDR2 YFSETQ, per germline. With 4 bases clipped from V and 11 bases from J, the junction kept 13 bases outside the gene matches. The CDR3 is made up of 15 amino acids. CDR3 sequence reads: CASSSGGQGFLKLFF. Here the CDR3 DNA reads TGCGCCAGCAGCAGTGGAGGACAGGGTTTTTTGAAACTGTTTTTT.